Following are 2 T cell receptor beta chains from one sample sequenced in a study of blood T cell repertoires in COVID-19. Some clones are missing from TCRdb's copy, which holds only in-frame ones; the method was immunoSEQ multiplex PCR. Seen here are 500,000 or so clones, approximately 90% observed once, and the top ten hold around 0.64%. Sequenced: PBMCs or T cells enriched from blood (not recorded which). These receptors all come from a woman younger than 30 who had recovered from COVID-19.

V usage is TRBV18 and J usage is TRBJ1-2; no definite D call. The CDR3 is 15 residues long. V lost 1 base, J lost 8 bases, and 17 bases lay in between. Germline CDR1 and CDR2: KGHSH and LQKENI. In DNA form, the CDR3 reads TGTGCCAGCTCACCACGTCAAGGGAGATTGGGGGGCTACACCTTC. Its translation: CASSPRQGRLGGYTF.

This sequence joins TRBV6-6 and TRBJ2-1; perhaps TRBD1 as D (6 bases). V lost 5 bases to trimming and J lost 0 bases, with 17 bases between them. The CDR3 sequence is 17 residues long. Germline V gives CDR1 MNHNY, CDR2 SVGAGI (reference sequence). CDR3 sequence (DNA): TGTGCCAGCAGTCATCCTCCAGGGGTAAGCTCCTACAATGAGCAGTTCTTC. Its translation: CASSHPPGVSSYNEQFF.